These T cell receptor beta chains were read from a single sample in a study of T-cell memory formation after mild COVID-19. TCRdb fed the 5' RACE reads into MiXCR, producing one record per CDR3 protein. The data hold approximately 450,000 distinct CDR3 sequences, with about 18% observed a single time. The sample taken for sequencing was PBMCs or a T cell subset sorted from them (not recorded which). These receptors originate from an adult woman who had mild COVID-19 (a few samples of this study predate the infection). Cell type and time point are not known. Both conserved end residues are part of each CDR3. A D gene is named only where the DNA matches it firmly. Rows may omit the clone size; those that give it use once, few, many or a size class.

j_gene,abundance,d_gene,v_gene,CDR3nt,CDR3aa
TRBJ1-2,NA,NA,TRBV5-1,TGCGCCAGCACTTATGATACAGGGATTGAGTATGGCTACACCTTC,CASTYDTGIEYGYTF
TRBJ1-2,few,TRBD1,TRBV6-1,TGTGCCAGCGGACCGGGACAGGGGGACCCAAACTATGGCTACACCTTC,CASGPGQGDPNYGYTF
TRBJ2-2,NA,TRBD1,TRBV3-1,TGTGCCAGCCGCCTGGGACAGGGCAACACCGGGGAGCTGTTTTTT,CASRLGQGNTGELFF
TRBJ1-6,NA,NA,TRBV7-2,TGTGCCAGCAGCTTAAACACAGGAGCTCCCAATTCACCCCTCCACTTT,CASSLNTGAPNSPLHF
TRBJ1-6,few,TRBD1,TRBV10-3,TGTGCCATCAGGGAACAGGGGAGGAATTCACCCCTCCACTTT,CAIREQGRNSPLHF
TRBJ2-1,NA,NA,TRBV2,TGTGCCAGCAGTGAGACCTTCCCCGCCGGGACCTACAATGAGCAGTTCTTC,CASSETFPAGTYNEQFF
TRBJ2-7,NA,NA,TRBV30,TGTGCCTGGAGTGTGGCAGGGGCCTGGGGGCGGTACTTC,CAWSVAGAWGRYF
TRBJ2-1,NA,NA,TRBV12-3/TRBV12-4,TGTGCCAGCAGTTTCGTGGATACAGGGGAGGGATTCAATGAGCAGTTCTTC,CASSFVDTGEGFNEQFF
TRBJ2-1,many,TRBD1,TRBV20-1,TGCAGCGAGAGGAGACAGGGTGGGAATGAGCAGTTCTTC,CSERRQGGNEQFF
TRBJ1-3,NA,NA,TRBV9,TGTGCCAGCAGCCGGGGGAGGGCCAACTCTGGAAACACCATATATTTT,CASSRGRANSGNTIYF
TRBJ2-2,NA,NA,TRBV7-2,TGTGCCAGCAGCTTAGGTGGTCTGGGCACCAACACCGGGGAGCTGTTTTTT,CASSLGGLGTNTGELFF
TRBJ2-7,few,NA,TRBV4-3,TGCGCCAGCAGCCAGACACAGGTGGACGAGCAGTACTTC,CASSQTQVDEQYF
TRBJ2-1,NA,NA,TRBV5-4,TGTGCCAGCAGCTTGGCCGGGGTGTTGAATGAGCAGTTCTTC,CASSLAGVLNEQFF
TRBJ2-7,NA,NA,TRBV30,TGTGCCTGGAGTCCCGGCAGGGACGAGCAGTACTTC,CAWSPGRDEQYF
TRBJ1-1,NA,NA,TRBV19,TGTGCCAGTAGTCCCCAGGGGCTCGAGGAGGGGAACACTGAAGCTTTCTTT,CASSPQGLEEGNTEAFF
TRBJ1-2,NA,NA,TRBV4-2,TGTGCCAGCAGCCAAGAAGCGAACCCCTATGGCTACACCTTC,CASSQEANPYGYTF
TRBJ1-2,NA,TRBD1,TRBV15,TGTGCCACCAGCAGAGTTCAGGGGGCCGGTGGCTACACCTTC,CATSRVQGAGGYTF
TRBJ2-7,NA,NA,TRBV2,TGTGCCAGCAGCGAGAGTTACTCCTACGAGCAGTACTTC,CASSESYSYEQYF
TRBJ2-7,many,NA,TRBV5-1,TGCGCCAGCAGCTTGATTCCCCAAGCCTCCTACGAGCAGTACTTC,CASSLIPQASYEQYF
TRBJ2-7,few,NA,TRBV12-3/TRBV12-4,TGTGCCAGCAGTTTAAGGGTAGCGGTCCTCCACGAGCAGTACTTC,CASSLRVAVLHEQYF
TRBJ2-4,NA,NA,TRBV7-9,TGTGCCAGCAGCTTAGCGGGAGTCTCAGGGAACATTCAGTACTTC,CASSLAGVSGNIQYF
TRBJ2-7,NA,TRBD2,TRBV29-1,TGCAGCGTTCTAGCGGGAGTGGTGTACGAGCAGTACTTC,CSVLAGVVYEQYF
TRBJ1-2,NA,NA,TRBV25-1,TGTGCCAGCAGCGAGGTCGGATTATATGGCTACACCTTC,CASSEVGLYGYTF
TRBJ2-3,few,NA,TRBV7-8,TGTGCCAGCAGCTTAGGGGTGTCGCGACTCCTCCCCACAGATACGCAGTATTTT,CASSLGVSRLLPTDTQYF
TRBJ1-1,NA,NA,TRBV5-1,TGCGCCAGCAGCTTCCGGACAGAGATGAACACTGAAGCTTTCTTT,CASSFRTEMNTEAFF
TRBJ1-5,few,NA,TRBV6-4,TGTGCCAGCAGTGACAGGATCGGGCAGCCCCAGCATTTT,CASSDRIGQPQHF
TRBJ2-1,few,NA,TRBV4-3,TGCGCCAGCACGAAGAACCGAGGCGATGAGCAGTTCTTC,CASTKNRGDEQFF
TRBJ1-3,NA,TRBD1,TRBV5-5,TGTGCCAGCAGCTTTACGACCGGGACAGGGGCTGGAAACACCATATATTTT,CASSFTTGTGAGNTIYF
TRBJ1-2,NA,TRBD1,TRBV5-1,TGCGCCAGCAGGTGGACAGGGGGCGACGGCTACACCTTC,CASRWTGGDGYTF
TRBJ2-3,NA,NA,TRBV7-6,TGTGCCAGCAGCTTAGAGGACCTGCCAGATACGCAGTATTTT,CASSLEDLPDTQYF
TRBJ1-5,NA,TRBD1,TRBV12-3/TRBV12-4,TGTGCCAGCAGTTTGTACAGGGGTCAGCCCCAGCATTTT,CASSLYRGQPQHF
TRBJ2-7,NA,NA,TRBV18,TGTGCCAGCTCACGGTGGGGGTCCGGGGACGAGCAGTACTTC,CASSRWGSGDEQYF
TRBJ2-7,few,TRBD1,TRBV7-6,TGTGCCAGCAGCGCCGGGACAGGCGGGACCTACGAGCAGTACTTC,CASSAGTGGTYEQYF
TRBJ2-5,many,NA,TRBV30,TGTGCCTGGAGTGTGGGGATCCAAGAGACCCAGTACTTC,CAWSVGIQETQYF
TRBJ1-5,NA,NA,TRBV6-2/TRBV6-3,TGTGCCAGCAGTTACGGGGTATATGTCGGGGGCAATCAGCCCCAGCATTTT,CASSYGVYVGGNQPQHF
TRBJ1-1,few,TRBD1,TRBV5-1,TGCGCCAGCAGCCCCAACGCCGGACAGGGGGGGACTGAAGCTTTCTTT,CASSPNAGQGGTEAFF
TRBJ1-3,NA,TRBD1,TRBV7-2,TGTGCCAGCAGCTTTGGCCAGGGGGGATCTGGAAACACCATATATTTT,CASSFGQGGSGNTIYF
TRBJ1-1,NA,NA,TRBV10-3,TGTGCCATCAATAATCAGGGAACTGAAGCTTTCTTT,CAINNQGTEAFF
TRBJ2-3,NA,TRBD2,TRBV4-1,TGCGCCAGCAGCCAGGTGGAGCGGGGGGAAGTCACAGATACGCAGTATTTT,CASSQVERGEVTDTQYF
TRBJ2-5,NA,NA,TRBV7-2,TGTGCCAGCAGCTTAGCAGGGTACCAAGAGACCCAGTACTTC,CASSLAGYQETQYF
TRBJ1-2,few,NA,TRBV12-3/TRBV12-4,TGTGCCAGCAGCCAAGCGGGGTATGGCTACACCTTC,CASSQAGYGYTF
TRBJ2-5,NA,NA,TRBV27,TGTGCCAGCAGTTCCGGACAGCCAAACCAAGAGACCCAGTACTTC,CASSSGQPNQETQYF
TRBJ1-2,many,NA,TRBV12-3/TRBV12-4,TGTGCCAGCAGGGGCTGGAGCACTAACTATGGCTACACCTTC,CASRGWSTNYGYTF
TRBJ2-7,few,NA,TRBV14,TGTGCCAGCAGCCCTGGAAAGGCTCGGGACGAGCAGTACTTC,CASSPGKARDEQYF
TRBJ2-7,few,TRBD2,TRBV11-2,TGTGCCAGCAGCTTAGCCGGACTAGCGATCAGCTCCTACGAGCAGTACTTC,CASSLAGLAISSYEQYF
TRBJ1-2,NA,TRBD1,TRBV27,TGTGCCAGCAGTGGACAGGCGGGGGACTATGGCTACACCTTC,CASSGQAGDYGYTF
TRBJ2-3,NA,NA,TRBV7-3,TGTGCCAGCAGCTTATCGGGGTACCGCACAGATACGCAGTATTTT,CASSLSGYRTDTQYF
TRBJ2-5,few,NA,TRBV9,TGTGCCAGCAGCGTAGCTGACTATGAGACCCAGTACTTC,CASSVADYETQYF
TRBJ2-1,NA,NA,TRBV11-2,TGTGCCACCTCAACAACGCGATCGCCTGAGCAGTTCTTC,CATSTTRSPEQFF
TRBJ2-1,once,TRBD1,TRBV30,TGTGCCTGGAGTCCCGGGACAGGGGAGAGGAATGAGCAGTTCTTC,CAWSPGTGERNEQFF
TRBJ2-7,NA,NA,TRBV29-1,TGCAGCGTTGAAGAGGGCCAGACCTACGAGCAGTACTTC,CSVEEGQTYEQYF
TRBJ1-1,NA,NA,TRBV14,TGTGCCAGCAGCCCTTCAGGGTCCACTGAAGCTTTCTTT,CASSPSGSTEAFF
TRBJ2-1,NA,NA,TRBV4-1,TGCGCCAGCAGCCAAGGGCGGGCAGGAAGAACCTACAATGAGCAGTTCTTC,CASSQGRAGRTYNEQFF
TRBJ1-4,few,NA,TRBV9,TGTGCCAGCAGCGCGGCGGGAGGATGGGAAAAACTGTTTTTT,CASSAAGGWEKLFF
TRBJ2-1,few,NA,TRBV7-2,TGTGCCAGCAGCCCAGATCAGCGGGCTTACAATGAGCAGTTCTTC,CASSPDQRAYNEQFF